This T cell receptor beta chain was identified during a study of beta chain features in type 1 diabetes. Findings of the study overall: Lower insertion and higher deletion counts appeared at VDJ junctions in type 1 diabetes patients. A PCR bias possibly favoring shorter templates would apply equally to patients and controls. Patients with Type 1 diabetes showed moderately but significantly shorter TCRB CDR3s in all four CD4+ subsets.

One heparinised blood draw averaging about 110 mL was given by each donor. All of the isolated RNA was reverse transcribed, so expressed TCRB transcripts were sequenced. Clones were read by immunoSEQ multiplex PCR, and TCRdb kept only the in-frame ones, dropping some. The sample shows just over 25,000 clones, almost 50% of them seen only once. Concerning this clone itself: What it recognizes is unknown.

The sequence was collected from a man aged 30 to 39 with type 1 diabetes. The sequenced sample was stem cell memory CD4+ T cells from blood.

As DNA, the CDR3 is TGTGCCAGTAGCCTAGGACGGGACAGGAGCAATCAGCCCCAGCATTTT. Translated: CASSLGRDRSNQPQHF. The chain couples TRBV19 to TRBJ1-5, with 8 bases fitting TRBD1. V lost 6 bases and J lost 1; bases outside the gene matches: 8. Germline lookup yields CDR1 LNHDA and CDR2 SQIVND (reference sequence). This CDR3 spans 16 amino acids.